The TCR beta chain described here comes from a study of blood T cell repertoires in COVID-19. How the authors handled the data: Nucleated cell number was recorded as an estimate derived from reference gene primer amplification. The data were produced by immunoSEQ multiplex PCR, yet TCRdb's version contains in-frame clones alone and is incomplete. V, J and clone size are those of that table, while D and trimming were read from the DNA. The table lists fewer than 250,000 clones, 89% of them singletons, with about 4.8% in the top ten. The length of the CDR3 is 17 residues. V shed 7 bases, J shed 2 bases, and the junction held 15 bases outside the gene matches. Germline values: CDR1 PRHDT, CDR2 FYEKMQ (reference sequence).

Specimen: peripheral blood. The receptor comes from a woman between 35 and 50 years old with acute or convalescent COVID-19. The rearrangement joins TRBV13 to TRBJ2-3, with TRBD2 identical over 7 bases. This CDR3 is CASKPLRAGEATDTQYF. CDR3 nucleotides: TGTGCCAGCAAACCCTTACGGGCGGGGGAGGCCACAGATACGCAGTATTTT.